This T cell receptor beta chain comes out of a study of vaccination and CD4 T cells after COVID-19. Study context: The convalescents were made up of six males and four females, two of whom were Hispanic. Post-COVID draws followed diagnosis by a median around 100 days (range 35 to 161). At a median around 70 days (range 14 to 241) after dose two, post-vaccine samples were obtained.

The CDR3 covers 16 residues. The junction had 5 bases not matched to a gene; V was cut back by 0 bases and J by 1 base. CDR1 is GTSNPN and CDR2 is SVGIG in the germline V gene (reference sequence). TCRdb called the PCR reads again in MiXCR, with one record for every CDR3 protein. The repertoire holds about 21,000 distinct CDR3 sequences, with around three fifths as singletons. Sequencing was performed on CD4+ T cells from blood, taken before SARS-CoV-2 vaccination. The TCR comes from a human donor who had recovered from COVID-19. The chain carries TRBV30 and TRBJ1-5, with TRBD1 matching over 8 bases. The CDR3 nucleotides read TGTGCCTGGAGTGTACAGGGGGGAGGGAGCAATCAGCCCCAGCATTTT. It specifies CAWSVQGGGSNQPQHF.